The sample holds one count of the clone carrying this T cell receptor (beta chain). The entry originates in a study of blood T cell repertoires in COVID-19. Background on the study: Spain, Italy and the United States supplied samples that represented acute and convalescent COVID-19. Sample material is recorded as cDNA or gDNA derived from T cells, B-cell-depleted T cells, or PBMCs.

As handled by the study authors: Amplification of reference gene primers was used by the study to estimate nucleated cell counts. Clones were sequenced by immunoSEQ multiplex PCR, and TCRdb holds only the in-frame ones, with some missing. Clone size and V and J calls were adopted from that table, with D and trimming inferred from the DNA. The sample yields roughly 200,000 clones, more than 70% seen once. The TCR comes from a man aged 35-49 years with active or convalescent COVID-19. What was sequenced was peripheral blood.

CDR3 in DNA: TGTGCCAGCTCACAGGACAGGGACTATGGCTACACCTTC. It specifies CASSQDRDYGYTF. The chain combines TRBV18 with TRBJ1-2; 8 nucleotides agree with TRBD1. CDR3 length: 13 amino acids. CDR1 and CDR2 (germline): KGHSH, LQKENI. The V gene end was trimmed by 4 bases and the J gene end by 3 bases; junction bases not matched to a gene: 1.